This TCR beta chain was identified in a study of blood T cell repertoires in COVID-19. Study context: Both acute and convalescent COVID-19 samples were obtained from the United States, Italy and Spain. From T cells, B-cell-depleted T cells, or PBMCs came the material, which was cDNA or gDNA.

This CDR3 has 11 residues. Between the trimmed V and J ends, which lost 4 bases and 2 bases, there was a span of 2 bases. CDR1 is MDHEN and CDR2 is SYDVKM in the germline V gene. In the source study's methods: Quantification of nucleated cells was approximated via reference gene primer amplification. Clones were sequenced by immunoSEQ multiplex PCR, and TCRdb holds only the in-frame ones, with some missing. The V and J calls and the clone size are those of that table, but D and trimming were determined from the DNA. The table shows tens of thousands of clones, with 88% occurring only once. This clone has only one observation.

Material for sequencing was peripheral blood. The chain joins TRBV28 to TRBJ1-2; D unresolved. The source of this sequence is a woman aged 70 to 79 with active COVID-19. The chain's CDR3 is CASSSNYGYTF. DNA for the CDR3: TGTGCCAGCAGTTCGAACTATGGCTACACCTTC.